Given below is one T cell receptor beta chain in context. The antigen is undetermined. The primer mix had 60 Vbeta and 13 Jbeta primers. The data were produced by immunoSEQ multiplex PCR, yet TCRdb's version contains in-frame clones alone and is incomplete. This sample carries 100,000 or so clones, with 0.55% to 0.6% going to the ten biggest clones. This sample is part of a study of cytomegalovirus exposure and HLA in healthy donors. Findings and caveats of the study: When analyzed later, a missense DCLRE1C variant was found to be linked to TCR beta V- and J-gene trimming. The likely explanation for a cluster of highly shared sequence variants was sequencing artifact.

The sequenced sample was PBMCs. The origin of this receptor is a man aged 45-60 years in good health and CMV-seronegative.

The CDR3 region has the DNA TGTGCCAGCAGCCCAGCGGACGGCGGCGAGCAGTACTTC. This codes for CASSPADGGEQYF. This chain links TRBV9 with TRBJ2-7; D may be TRBD2 (5 bases). The germline gives CDR1 SGDLS, CDR2 YYNGEE. Deletions cut 4 bases from V and 6 bases from J, with 14 bases between. The length of the CDR3 is 13 residues.